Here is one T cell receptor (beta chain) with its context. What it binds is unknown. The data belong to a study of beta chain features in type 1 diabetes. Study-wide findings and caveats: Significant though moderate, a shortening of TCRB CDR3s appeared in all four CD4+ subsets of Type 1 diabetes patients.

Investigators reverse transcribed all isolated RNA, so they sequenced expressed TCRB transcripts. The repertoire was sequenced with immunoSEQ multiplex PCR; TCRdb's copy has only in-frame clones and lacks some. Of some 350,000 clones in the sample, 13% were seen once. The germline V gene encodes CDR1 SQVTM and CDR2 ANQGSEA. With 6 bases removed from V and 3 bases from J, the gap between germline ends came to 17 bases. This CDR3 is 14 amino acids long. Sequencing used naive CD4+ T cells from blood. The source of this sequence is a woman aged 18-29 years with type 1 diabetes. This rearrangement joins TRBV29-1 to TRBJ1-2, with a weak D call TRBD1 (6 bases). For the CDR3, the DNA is TGCAGCGTCACCCCCGGCGCAGGGGACTATGGCTACACCTTC. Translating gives CSVTPGAGDYGYTF.